The clone carrying this T cell receptor beta chain was seen a single time. What it recognizes is unknown. This record comes from a study of T cells after yellow fever vaccination. For TCR, cDNA came from 5'RACE template switching, which added a universal primer site and UMIs. TCRdb re-derived calls from the 5' RACE reads in MiXCR, one entry per CDR3 protein. Here the sample spans roughly 500,000 distinct CDR3 sequences, approximately 21% being singletons. Per germline, CDR1 LGHNA and CDR2 YSLEER. V lost 1 base, J lost 4 bases, and 13 bases lay in between. This CDR3 is 15 amino acids long. Overall study findings and caveats: A weaker secondary response peaked on day 5, the primary on day 15.

The source material was PBMCs, sampled 15 days after the yellow fever booster vaccination. This chain links TRBV4-3 with TRBJ2-5; no clear D. The sequence was collected from a young man who received the YFV17D yellow fever vaccine. For the CDR3, the DNA is TGCGCCAGCAGCCAAGCGGCGGCGGTCACAGAGACCCAGTACTTC. Translating it yields CASSQAAAVTETQYF.